One and the same sample provided the 6 T cell receptor beta chains below, sequenced in a study of CD8+ T cells in alopecia areata. RNA, once extracted, was reverse transcribed into cDNA for use as the sequencing template. Only in-frame clones appear in the TCRdb table, and some are missing; sequencing was by immunoSEQ multiplex PCR. The sample carries more than 110,000 clones, roughly 64% recorded once. Material: CD4+ T cells sorted from blood, obtained at week 0. These receptors were collected from a human donor with alopecia areata.

The genes are TRBV12-5 and TRBJ1-2, with no clear D. This CDR3 spans 15 amino acids. Germline lookup yields CDR1 LGHNT and CDR2 FRNRAP. V lost 7 bases and J 5 bases, leaving 20 bases between the germline ends. The CDR3 reads CASADLDGAFYGYTF. The CDR3 DNA reads TGTGCTAGTGCCGACCTTGACGGCGCGTTTTATGGCTACACCTTC.

The CDR3 DNA is TGTGCCACCAGCACAGACCGGAACTATGGCTACACCTTC. Translating it yields CATSTDRNYGYTF. The gene calls are TRBV15 and TRBJ1-2; D not resolved. The V end was cut by 4 bases, the J end by 2 bases, with 8 bases between. This CDR3 has 13 amino acids. CDR1 is LNHNV, CDR2 YYDKDF, per germline (reference sequence).

This clone turned up a few times. J is TRBJ1-5 and V is TRBV19; D gene ambiguous. Germline CDR1 and CDR2: LNHDA and SQIVND (reference sequence). V lost 5 bases and J 5 bases, leaving 22 bases between the germline ends. The CDR3 spans 17 residues. CDR3 sequence reads: CASSPDTNSHGYQPQHF. In DNA form, the CDR3 reads TGTGCCAGTAGTCCAGACACGAACTCCCATGGGTATCAGCCCCAGCATTTT.

The rearrangement links TRBV7-2 to TRBJ2-5; unclear D gene. Germline CDR1 and CDR2: SGHTA and FQGNSA. V lost 2 bases to trimming and J lost 5 bases, with 9 bases between them. This CDR3 comprises 13 residues. The CDR3 coding sequence is TGTGCCAGCAGCTTAAGAATGGGGGAGACCCAGTACTTC. Protein sequence: CASSLRMGETQYF.

The chain links TRBV11-2 to TRBJ1-4; 8 positions match TRBD1. The CDR3 is 12 amino acids. Trimming took 3 bases from V and 13 from J; bases not matched to a gene: 4. Per germline, CDR1 SGHAT and CDR2 FQNNGV. In nucleotides, the CDR3 is TGTGCCAGCAGCTTCGACAGGGGAAGACTGTTTTTT. This sequence encodes CASSFDRGRLFF.

V usage is TRBV4-3 and J usage is TRBJ1-1, with D perhaps TRBD1 (6 bases). This CDR3 contains 14 residues. The V end lost 0 bases, the J end lost 4 bases, and 9 bases lay between the germline ends. Germline CDR1 and CDR2: LGHNA and YSLEER. In DNA form, the CDR3 reads TGCGCCAGCAGCCAAGACTACAGGGCCACTGAAGCTTTCTTT. Translation gives CASSQDYRATEAFF.